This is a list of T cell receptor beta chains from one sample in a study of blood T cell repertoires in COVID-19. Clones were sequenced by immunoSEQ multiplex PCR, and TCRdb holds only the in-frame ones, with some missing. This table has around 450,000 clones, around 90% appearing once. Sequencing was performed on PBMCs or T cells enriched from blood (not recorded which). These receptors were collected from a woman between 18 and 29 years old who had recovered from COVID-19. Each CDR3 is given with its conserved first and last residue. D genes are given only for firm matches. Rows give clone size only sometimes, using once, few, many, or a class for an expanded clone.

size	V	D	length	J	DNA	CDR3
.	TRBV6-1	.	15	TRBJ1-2	TGTGCCAGCAGTGAAGTCCCGACCGAGGTAATGAGCTACACCTTC	CASSEVPTEVMSYTF
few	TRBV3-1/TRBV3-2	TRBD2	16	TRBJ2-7	TGTGCCAGCAGCCACGGAATAGCGGGGGAGATCTACGAGCAGTACTTC	CASSHGIAGEIYEQYF
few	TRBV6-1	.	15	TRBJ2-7	TGTGCCAGCAGTGAGGCTGATCCTAGCTCCTACGAGCAGTACTTC	CASSEADPSSYEQYF
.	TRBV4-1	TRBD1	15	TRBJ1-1	TGCGCCAGCAGCCAAAAACAGGGGATGAACACTGAAGCTTTCTTT	CASSQKQGMNTEAFF
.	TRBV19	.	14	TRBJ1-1	TGTGCCAGTAAAAAGTCAGGGGAGAACACTGAAGCTTTCTTT	CASKKSGENTEAFF
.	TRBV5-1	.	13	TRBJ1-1	TGCGCCAGCAGCGAGGATGTGAACACTGAAGCTTTCTTT	CASSEDVNTEAFF
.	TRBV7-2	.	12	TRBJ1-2	TGTGCCAGCAGCTTCAGGGGAGATGGCTACACCTTC	CASSFRGDGYTF
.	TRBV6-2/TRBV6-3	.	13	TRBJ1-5	TGTGCCAGCAGTTACAGAGGGAATCAGCCCCAGCATTTT	CASSYRGNQPQHF
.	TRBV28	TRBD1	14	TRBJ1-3	TGTGCCAGCAGTATGGACAGGGCGGGAAACACCATATATTTT	CASSMDRAGNTIYF
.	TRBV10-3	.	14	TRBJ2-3	TGTGCCATTCAAAGATACTCCTACACAGATACGCAGTATTTT	CAIQRYSYTDTQYF